This is a list of T cell receptor beta chains from one sample in a study of T-cell reconstitution after alpha-beta-depleted transplantation in children. TCRdb itself ran the PCR reads through MiXCR, one entry per CDR3 protein. The repertoire holds nearly 350,000 distinct CDR3 sequences, with around 15% as singletons. The sequencing here drew on PBMCs, mostly from graft donor cells, taken 360 days after TCRalphabeta/CD19-depleted stem cell transplant. The source is a male patient between 2 and 10 years old who had a stem cell transplant for acute lymphoblastic leukemia, so the T cells may come from the graft donor. The CDR3 runs from the conserved cysteine through the conserved F or W.

j_call	v_call	cdr3_aa
TRBJ1-6	TRBV7-2	CASSLEAGGDNHF
TRBJ2-1	TRBV6-2/TRBV6-3	CASSYRASALLAGGSYNEQFF
TRBJ2-5	TRBV7-9	CASRAGTSGLSKETQYF
TRBJ2-1	TRBV5-1	CASRRVGQGYDEQFF
TRBJ2-7	TRBV6-5	CASSYVRGSNGEQYF
TRBJ2-7	TRBV25-1	CASSENGGGVEQYF
TRBJ2-7	TRBV2	CASRLGQTGTYEQYF
TRBJ2-7	TRBV4-2	CASSQDREYYEQYF
TRBJ2-1	TRBV6-2/TRBV6-3	CASSYDPAAYNEQFF
TRBJ2-1	TRBV6-1	CASSPGGLAGGPVRNEQFF
TRBJ2-7	TRBV6-5	CASSYGTGHHEQYF
TRBJ2-1	TRBV12-1	CASSFGRLAGDNEQFF
TRBJ2-7	TRBV7-9	CASSSRAAYEQYF
TRBJ2-5	TRBV6-5	CASSYHSVHAGTQYF
TRBJ2-3	TRBV20-1	CSAPQAGTDTQYF
TRBJ2-1	TRBV18	CASSPPLAGGSNEQFF
TRBJ2-7	TRBV4-2	CASSQDRGISYEQYF
TRBJ2-7	TRBV29-1	CSVSGLADSYEQYF